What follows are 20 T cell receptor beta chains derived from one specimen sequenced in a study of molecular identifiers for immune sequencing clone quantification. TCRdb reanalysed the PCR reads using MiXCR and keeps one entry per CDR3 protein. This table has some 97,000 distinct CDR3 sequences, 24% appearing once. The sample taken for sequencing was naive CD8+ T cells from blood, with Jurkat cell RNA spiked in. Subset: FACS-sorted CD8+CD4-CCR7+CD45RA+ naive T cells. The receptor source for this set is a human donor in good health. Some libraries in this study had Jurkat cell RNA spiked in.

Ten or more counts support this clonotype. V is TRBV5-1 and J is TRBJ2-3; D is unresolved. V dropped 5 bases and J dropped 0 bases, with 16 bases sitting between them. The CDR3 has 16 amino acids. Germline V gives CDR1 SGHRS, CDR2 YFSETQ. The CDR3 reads CASSFLSVPSTDTQYF. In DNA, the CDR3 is TGCGCCAGCAGTTTTTTAAGCGTCCCTAGCACAGATACGCAGTATTTT.

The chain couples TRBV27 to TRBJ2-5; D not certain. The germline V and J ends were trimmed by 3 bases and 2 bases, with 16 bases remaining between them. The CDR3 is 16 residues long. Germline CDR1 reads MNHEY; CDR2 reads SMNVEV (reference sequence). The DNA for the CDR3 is TGTGCCAGCAGTTTCCTCGCCCCGCACCAACAAGAGACCCAGTACTTC. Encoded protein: CASSFLAPHQQETQYF.

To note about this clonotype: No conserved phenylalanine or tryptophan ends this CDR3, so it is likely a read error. CDR3 residues: CASSEDRVNTEAFY. The CDR3 DNA sequence: TGTGCCAGCAGTGAAGACAGGGTGAATACTGAAGCTTTCTAT. This rearrangement joins TRBV6-1 to TRBJ1-1, with TRBD1 as a possible D gene (6 bases). The CDR3 contains 14 residues. Per the germline V gene, CDR1 is MNHNS and CDR2 is SASEGT.

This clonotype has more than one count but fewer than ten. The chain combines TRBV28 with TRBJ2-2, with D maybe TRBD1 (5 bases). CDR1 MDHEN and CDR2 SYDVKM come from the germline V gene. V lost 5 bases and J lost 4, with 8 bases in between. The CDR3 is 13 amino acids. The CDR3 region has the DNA TGTGCCAGCAGTGCAGGGCCCACCGGGGAGCTGTTTTTT. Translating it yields CASSAGPTGELFF.

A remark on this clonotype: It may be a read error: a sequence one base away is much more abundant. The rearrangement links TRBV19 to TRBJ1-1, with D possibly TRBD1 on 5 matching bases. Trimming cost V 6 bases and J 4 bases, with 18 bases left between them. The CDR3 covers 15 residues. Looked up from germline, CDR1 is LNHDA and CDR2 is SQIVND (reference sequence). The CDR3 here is CASREGDKGITEAFF. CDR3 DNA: TGTGCCAGTAGGGAGGGTGACAAGGGGATCACTGAAGCTTTCTTT.

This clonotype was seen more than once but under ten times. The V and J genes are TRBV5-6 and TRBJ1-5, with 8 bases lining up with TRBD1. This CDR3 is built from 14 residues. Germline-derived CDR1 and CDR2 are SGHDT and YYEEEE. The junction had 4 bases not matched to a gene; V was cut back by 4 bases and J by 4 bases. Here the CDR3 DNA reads TGTGCCAGCAGCGCCGGGACAGGAAATCAGCCCCAGCATTTT. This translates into CASSAGTGNQPQHF.

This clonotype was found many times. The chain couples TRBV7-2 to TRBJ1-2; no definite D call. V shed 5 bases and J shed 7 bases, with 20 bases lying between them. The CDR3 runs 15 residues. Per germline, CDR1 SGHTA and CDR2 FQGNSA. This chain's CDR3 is CASSRELSGIGGYTF. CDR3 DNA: TGTGCCAGCAGCCGGGAGTTATCTGGGATCGGTGGCTACACCTTC.

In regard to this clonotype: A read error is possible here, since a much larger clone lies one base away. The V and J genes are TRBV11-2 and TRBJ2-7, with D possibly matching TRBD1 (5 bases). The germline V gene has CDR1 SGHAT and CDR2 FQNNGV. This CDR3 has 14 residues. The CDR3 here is CTSSLGHSSYEQYF. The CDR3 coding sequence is TGTACCAGCAGCTTAGGACACAGCTCCTACGAGCAGTACTTC.

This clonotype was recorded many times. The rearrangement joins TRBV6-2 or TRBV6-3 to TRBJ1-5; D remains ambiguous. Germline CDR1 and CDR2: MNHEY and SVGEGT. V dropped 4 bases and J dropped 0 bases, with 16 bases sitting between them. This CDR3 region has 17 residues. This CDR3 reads CASSLALTRYSNQPQHF. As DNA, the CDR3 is TGTGCCAGCAGTTTGGCGTTGACAAGATATAGCAATCAGCCCCAGCATTTT.

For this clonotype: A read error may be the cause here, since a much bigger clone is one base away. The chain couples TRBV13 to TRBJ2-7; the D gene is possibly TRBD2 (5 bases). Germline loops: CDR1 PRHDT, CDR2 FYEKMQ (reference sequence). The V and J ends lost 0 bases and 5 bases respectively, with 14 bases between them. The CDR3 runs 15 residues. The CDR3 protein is CASSLGTGWHHEQYF. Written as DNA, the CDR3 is TGTGCCAGCAGCTTAGGGACGGGATGGCACCACGAGCAGTACTTC.

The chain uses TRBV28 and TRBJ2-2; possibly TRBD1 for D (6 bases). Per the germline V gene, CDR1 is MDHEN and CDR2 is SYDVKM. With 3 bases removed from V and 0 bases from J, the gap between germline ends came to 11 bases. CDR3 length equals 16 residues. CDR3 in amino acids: CASSFITGPNTGELFF. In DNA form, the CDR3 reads TGTGCCAGCAGTTTCATCACAGGGCCGAACACCGGGGAGCTGTTTTTT.

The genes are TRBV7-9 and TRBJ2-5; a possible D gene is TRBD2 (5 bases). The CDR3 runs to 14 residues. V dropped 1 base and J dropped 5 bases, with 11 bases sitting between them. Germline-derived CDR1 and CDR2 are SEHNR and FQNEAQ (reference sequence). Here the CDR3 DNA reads TGTGCCAGCAGCTTAGAGGAACTAGGGGAGACCCAGTACTTC. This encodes CASSLEELGETQYF.

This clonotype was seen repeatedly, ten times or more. In nucleotides, the CDR3 is TGTGCCAGCAGCTTACCCCGAAGCAGTGTTGAGCAGTACTTC. Amino acid sequence: CASSLPRSSVEQYF. This chain uses TRBV5-6 with TRBJ2-7; D is unresolved. This CDR3 spans 14 amino acids. Trimming removed 2 bases at V and 7 bases at J, with 16 bases between. Germline V gene sequence: CDR1 SGHDT, CDR2 YYEEEE.

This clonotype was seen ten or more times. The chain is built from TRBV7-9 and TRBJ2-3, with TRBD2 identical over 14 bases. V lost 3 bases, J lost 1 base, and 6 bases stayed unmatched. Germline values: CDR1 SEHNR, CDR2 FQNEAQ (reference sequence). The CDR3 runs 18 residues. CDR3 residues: CASSFGTSGRWGTDTQYF. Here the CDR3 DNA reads TGTGCCAGCAGCTTCGGGACTAGCGGGAGATGGGGCACAGATACGCAGTATTTT.

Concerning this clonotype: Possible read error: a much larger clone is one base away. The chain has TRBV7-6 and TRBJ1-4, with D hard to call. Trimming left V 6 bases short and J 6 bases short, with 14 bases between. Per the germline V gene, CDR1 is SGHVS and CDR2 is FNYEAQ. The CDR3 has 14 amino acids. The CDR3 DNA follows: TGTGCCAGCAGTCTTGGTAGAGCTCATGAAAAACTGTTTTTT. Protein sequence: CASSLGRAHEKLFF.

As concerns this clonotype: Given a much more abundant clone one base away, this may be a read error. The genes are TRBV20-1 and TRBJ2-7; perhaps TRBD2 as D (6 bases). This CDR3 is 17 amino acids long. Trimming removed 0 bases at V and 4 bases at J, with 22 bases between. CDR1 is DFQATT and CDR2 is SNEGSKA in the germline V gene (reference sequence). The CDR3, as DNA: TGCAGTGCTAGAGATATAAACCCGGGACCAGCGGGTTACGAGCAGTACTTC. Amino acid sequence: CSARDINPGPAGYEQYF.

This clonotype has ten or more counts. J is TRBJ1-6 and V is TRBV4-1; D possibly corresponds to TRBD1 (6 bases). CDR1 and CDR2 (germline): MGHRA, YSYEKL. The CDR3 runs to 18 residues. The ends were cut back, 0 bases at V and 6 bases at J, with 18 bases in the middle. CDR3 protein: CASSQDGGHYNPNSPLHF. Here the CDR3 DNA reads TGCGCCAGCAGCCAAGATGGGGGACACTACAACCCTAATTCACCCCTCCACTTT.

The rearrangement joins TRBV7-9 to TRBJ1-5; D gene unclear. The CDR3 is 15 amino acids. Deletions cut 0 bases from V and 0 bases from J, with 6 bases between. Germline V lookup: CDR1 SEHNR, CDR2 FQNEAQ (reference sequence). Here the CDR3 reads CASSLAGFSNQPQHF. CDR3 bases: TGTGCCAGCAGCTTAGCAGGGTTTAGCAATCAGCCCCAGCATTTT. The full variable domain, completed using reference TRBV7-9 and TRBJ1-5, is DTGVSQNPRHKITKRGQNVTFRCDPISEHNRLYWYRQTLGQGPEFLTYFQNEAQLEKSRLLSDRFSAERPKGSFSTLEIQRTEQGDSAMYLCASSLAGFSNQPQHFGDGTRLSIL.

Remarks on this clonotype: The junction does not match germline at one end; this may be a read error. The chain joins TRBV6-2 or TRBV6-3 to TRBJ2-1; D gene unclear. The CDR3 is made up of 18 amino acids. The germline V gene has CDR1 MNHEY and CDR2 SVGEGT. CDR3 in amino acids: CTSNPGPKGVFKITEPFF. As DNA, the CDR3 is TGTACCAGCAATCCCGGGCCTAAAGGTGTATTTAAAATCACTGAGCCGTTCTTC.

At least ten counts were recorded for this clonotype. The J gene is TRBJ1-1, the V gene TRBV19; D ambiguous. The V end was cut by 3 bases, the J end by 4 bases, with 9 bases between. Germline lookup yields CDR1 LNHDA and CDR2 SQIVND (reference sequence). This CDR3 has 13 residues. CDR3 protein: CASSMTPGTEAFF. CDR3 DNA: TGTGCCAGTAGTATGACACCCGGCACTGAAGCTTTCTTT.